The rows below give T cell receptor beta chains drawn from one sample of a study of TIL therapy for anti-PD-1-resistant metastatic lung cancer. Clones were read by immunoSEQ multiplex PCR, and TCRdb kept only the in-frame ones, dropping some. The sample includes tens of thousands of clones, about 80% of them seen just once. The specimen was blood, collected at baseline. The receptors were sampled from a woman aged 30-85 years with non-small cell lung cancer. The CDR3 runs from the conserved cysteine through the conserved F or W. Fields, in order: J gene, V gene, D gene, clone size, CDR3 protein, CDR3 DNA. The D gene is left open where the match is weak. Rows may omit the clone size; those that give it use once, few, many or a size class.

J gene: TRBJ2-7
V gene: TRBV10-3
D gene: TRBD1
clone size: NA
CDR3 protein: CAISGTDRGGPGVHF
CDR3 DNA: TGTGCCATCAGTGGGACTGACAGGGGAGGTCCGGGTGTGCACTTC

J gene: TRBJ1-4
V gene: TRBV7-9
D gene: NA
clone size: NA
CDR3 protein: CASSSDMKFPQKLFF
CDR3 DNA: TGTGCCAGCAGCTCCGACATGAAGTTCCCCCAAAAACTGTTTTTT

J gene: TRBJ2-3
V gene: TRBV4-1
D gene: TRBD1
clone size: NA
CDR3 protein: CASSQKGRGRTDTQYF
CDR3 DNA: TGCGCCAGCAGCCAAAAAGGCAGGGGGCGCACAGATACGCAGTATTTT

J gene: TRBJ1-2
V gene: TRBV7-9
D gene: TRBD1
clone size: few
CDR3 protein: CASSFDGTGKGYTF
CDR3 DNA: TGTGCCAGCAGCTTCGACGGGACAGGGAAGGGCTACACCTTC

J gene: TRBJ1-5
V gene: TRBV19
D gene: NA
clone size: NA
CDR3 protein: CASSMGGGQPQHF
CDR3 DNA: TGTGCCAGTAGTATGGGGGGCGGGCAGCCCCAGCATTTT

J gene: TRBJ1-1
V gene: TRBV5-1
D gene: TRBD1
clone size: NA
CDR3 protein: CASSRRWGQMNTEAFF
CDR3 DNA: TGCGCCAGCAGCCGCCGATGGGGACAGATGAACACTGAAGCTTTCTTT

J gene: TRBJ1-2
V gene: TRBV7-9
D gene: TRBD1
clone size: NA
CDR3 protein: CASSPQVGTGYRSGYGYTF
CDR3 DNA: TGTGCCAGCAGCCCCCAAGTCGGGACAGGGTACCGCTCGGGGTATGGCTACACCTTC

J gene: TRBJ1-6
V gene: TRBV5-6
D gene: NA
clone size: NA
CDR3 protein: CASSLGQGNSPLHF
CDR3 DNA: TGTGCCAGCAGCTTGGGCCAGGGAAATTCACCCCTCCACTTT

J gene: TRBJ1-1
V gene: TRBV2
D gene: NA
clone size: few
CDR3 protein: CASSIGQRNTEAFF
CDR3 DNA: TGTGCCAGCAGTATCGGACAGAGGAACACTGAAGCTTTCTTT

J gene: TRBJ1-5
V gene: TRBV19
D gene: TRBD1
clone size: NA
CDR3 protein: CASSVQGRGQPQHF
CDR3 DNA: TGTGCCAGTAGTGTACAGGGGAGAGGGCAGCCCCAGCATTTT

J gene: TRBJ1-3
V gene: TRBV27
D gene: TRBD1
clone size: once
CDR3 protein: CASSLRQGARRSGNTIYF
CDR3 DNA: TGTGCCAGCAGTTTGAGACAGGGGGCGCGAAGATCTGGAAACACCATATATTTT

J gene: TRBJ2-2
V gene: TRBV10-3
D gene: NA
clone size: NA
CDR3 protein: CATLGDVDTGELFF
CDR3 DNA: TGTGCCACCTTGGGGGACGTGGACACCGGGGAGCTGTTTTTT

J gene: TRBJ2-7
V gene: TRBV19
D gene: NA
clone size: once
CDR3 protein: CASSETTRSYEQYF
CDR3 DNA: TGTGCCAGTAGCGAAACGACAAGATCCTACGAGCAGTACTTC

J gene: TRBJ2-7
V gene: TRBV5-8
D gene: NA
clone size: few
CDR3 protein: CASSLGRTPSYEQYF
CDR3 DNA: TGTGCCAGCAGCTTGGGCAGGACTCCCTCCTACGAGCAGTACTTC

J gene: TRBJ1-2
V gene: TRBV7-2
D gene: TRBD1
clone size: NA
CDR3 protein: CASSPGGQGNGYTF
CDR3 DNA: TGTGCCAGCAGCCCAGGCGGACAGGGCAATGGCTACACCTTC

J gene: TRBJ2-7
V gene: TRBV21-1
D gene: NA
clone size: NA
CDR3 protein: CASSKGGTGAHEQYF
CDR3 DNA: TGTGCCAGCAGCAAAGGGGGGACAGGGGCCCACGAGCAGTACTTC

J gene: TRBJ1-4
V gene: TRBV4-1
D gene: NA
clone size: NA
CDR3 protein: CASSSGPATNEKLFF
CDR3 DNA: TGCGCCAGCAGCTCGGGACCTGCAACTAATGAAAAACTGTTTTTT

J gene: TRBJ1-1
V gene: TRBV28
D gene: NA
clone size: NA
CDR3 protein: CASYPGGGTEAFF
CDR3 DNA: TGTGCCAGTTACCCGGGGGGGGGCACTGAAGCTTTCTTT

J gene: TRBJ2-7
V gene: TRBV7-9
D gene: NA
clone size: NA
CDR3 protein: CASGQDSPPYEQYF
CDR3 DNA: TGTGCCAGCGGCCAAGATAGCCCGCCCTACGAGCAGTACTTC

J gene: TRBJ1-1
V gene: TRBV19
D gene: NA
clone size: NA
CDR3 protein: CASSIARTVHKPSSEAFF
CDR3 DNA: TGTGCCAGTAGTATAGCCCGTACCGTGCATAAGCCTTCCTCTGAAGCTTTCTTT

J gene: TRBJ2-7
V gene: TRBV6-1
D gene: TRBD1
clone size: NA
CDR3 protein: CASSEAGQVYYEQYF
CDR3 DNA: TGTGCCAGCAGTGAAGCAGGACAGGTCTACTACGAGCAGTACTTC

J gene: TRBJ2-4
V gene: TRBV27
D gene: NA
clone size: few
CDR3 protein: CASSPRTEGVGIQYF
CDR3 DNA: TGTGCCAGCAGTCCCAGGACAGAAGGGGTCGGCATTCAGTACTTC

J gene: TRBJ1-5
V gene: TRBV2
D gene: NA
clone size: NA
CDR3 protein: CASSERQLNQPQHF
CDR3 DNA: TGTGCCAGCAGTGAACGACAGCTTAATCAGCCCCAGCATTTT

J gene: TRBJ1-2
V gene: TRBV7-8
D gene: NA
clone size: NA
CDR3 protein: CASSLADGRYGYTF
CDR3 DNA: TGTGCCAGCAGCTTAGCGGACGGCCGATATGGCTACACCTTC

J gene: TRBJ2-3
V gene: TRBV19
D gene: TRBD1
clone size: once
CDR3 protein: CASSINSGGTADTQYF
CDR3 DNA: TGTGCCAGTAGTATTAATTCAGGGGGTACAGCAGATACGCAGTATTTT

J gene: TRBJ1-3
V gene: TRBV5-5
D gene: NA
clone size: NA
CDR3 protein: CASSLASLGNTIYF
CDR3 DNA: TGTGCCAGCAGCTTGGCTTCACTTGGAAACACCATATATTTT

J gene: TRBJ1-3
V gene: TRBV10-3
D gene: NA
clone size: NA
CDR3 protein: CAIRGELGNTIYF
CDR3 DNA: TGTGCCATCAGGGGGGAACTCGGAAACACCATATATTTT

J gene: TRBJ1-1
V gene: TRBV9
D gene: TRBD1
clone size: NA
CDR3 protein: CASTPGGLMTEAFF
CDR3 DNA: TGTGCCAGCACCCCAGGGGGGCTGATGACTGAAGCTTTCTTT

J gene: TRBJ2-5
V gene: TRBV6-6
D gene: NA
clone size: NA
CDR3 protein: CASSSSAGRETQYF
CDR3 DNA: TGTGCCAGCAGTTCCTCGGCAGGGAGAGAGACCCAGTACTTC

J gene: TRBJ2-5
V gene: TRBV19
D gene: TRBD2
clone size: NA
CDR3 protein: CASSILAGEGETQYF
CDR3 DNA: TGTGCCAGTAGTATTTTAGCGGGAGAGGGAGAGACCCAGTACTTC

J gene: TRBJ1-4
V gene: TRBV30
D gene: NA
clone size: NA
CDR3 protein: CAWSVKEKLFF
CDR3 DNA: TGTGCCTGGAGTGTTAAGGAAAAACTGTTTTTT

J gene: TRBJ1-1
V gene: TRBV11-2
D gene: NA
clone size: NA
CDR3 protein: CASSLADSMNTEAFF
CDR3 DNA: TGTGCCAGCAGCTTAGCGGACTCCATGAACACTGAAGCTTTCTTT

J gene: TRBJ1-1
V gene: TRBV5-1
D gene: NA
clone size: NA
CDR3 protein: CASQPTGFHTEAFF
CDR3 DNA: TGCGCCAGCCAGCCTACAGGATTTCACACTGAAGCTTTCTTT

J gene: TRBJ2-1
V gene: TRBV7-3
D gene: TRBD2
clone size: NA
CDR3 protein: CASSLLAGGNEQFF
CDR3 DNA: TGTGCCAGCAGCTTATTGGCGGGAGGGAATGAGCAGTTCTTC

J gene: TRBJ1-1
V gene: TRBV28
D gene: NA
clone size: NA
CDR3 protein: CASSFISLQGSMNTEAFF
CDR3 DNA: TGTGCCAGCAGTTTCATTTCCCTCCAGGGATCCATGAACACTGAAGCTTTCTTT

J gene: TRBJ1-4
V gene: TRBV6-5
D gene: NA
clone size: NA
CDR3 protein: CASRSGSSTNEKLFF
CDR3 DNA: TGTGCCAGCAGGAGTGGGTCGTCAACTAATGAAAAACTGTTTTTT

J gene: TRBJ1-4
V gene: TRBV19
D gene: NA
clone size: NA
CDR3 protein: CASSIDDEKLFF
CDR3 DNA: TGTGCCAGTAGTATTGACGATGAAAAACTGTTTTTT

J gene: TRBJ2-1
V gene: TRBV10-3
D gene: TRBD2
clone size: NA
CDR3 protein: CAISARGLAGGGAYNEQFF
CDR3 DNA: TGTGCCATCAGTGCCCGGGGACTAGCGGGAGGTGGGGCCTACAATGAGCAGTTCTTC

J gene: TRBJ1-2
V gene: TRBV27
D gene: NA
clone size: once
CDR3 protein: CASSPGRGFYGYTF
CDR3 DNA: TGTGCCAGCAGTCCGGGCAGGGGCTTCTATGGCTACACCTTC

J gene: TRBJ1-6
V gene: TRBV30
D gene: NA
clone size: NA
CDR3 protein: CAWKSRSSYNSPLHF
CDR3 DNA: TGTGCCTGGAAATCACGGAGCTCCTATAATTCACCCCTCCACTTT

J gene: TRBJ2-5
V gene: TRBV5-1
D gene: NA
clone size: NA
CDR3 protein: CASSEGPQETQYF
CDR3 DNA: TGCGCCAGCAGCGAAGGGCCCCAAGAGACCCAGTACTTC

J gene: TRBJ2-7
V gene: TRBV19
D gene: NA
clone size: few
CDR3 protein: CASSRQAGYEQYF
CDR3 DNA: TGTGCCAGTAGCCGACAGGCCGGCTACGAGCAGTACTTC

J gene: TRBJ1-2
V gene: TRBV7-2
D gene: NA
clone size: NA
CDR3 protein: CASSLGSGYGYTF
CDR3 DNA: TGTGCCAGCAGCTTAGGGTCCGGCTATGGCTACACCTTC

J gene: TRBJ2-7
V gene: TRBV6-6
D gene: NA
clone size: NA
CDR3 protein: CASSYSETVTYEQYF
CDR3 DNA: TGTGCCAGCAGTTACTCCGAGACAGTAACCTACGAGCAGTACTTC

J gene: TRBJ1-1
V gene: TRBV7-8
D gene: NA
clone size: NA
CDR3 protein: CASSLASGVGNTEAFF
CDR3 DNA: TGTGCCAGCAGCTTAGCATCCGGGGTGGGGAACACTGAAGCTTTCTTT

J gene: TRBJ2-2
V gene: TRBV9
D gene: NA
clone size: NA
CDR3 protein: CASSISRSGELFF
CDR3 DNA: TGTGCCAGCAGCATCAGCCGAAGCGGGGAGCTGTTTTTT

J gene: TRBJ1-2
V gene: TRBV19
D gene: NA
clone size: NA
CDR3 protein: CASRREANYGYTF
CDR3 DNA: TGTGCCAGTCGAAGGGAGGCTAACTATGGCTACACCTTC

J gene: TRBJ2-2
V gene: TRBV28
D gene: NA
clone size: NA
CDR3 protein: CASSLLLGEPETGELFF
CDR3 DNA: TGTGCCAGCAGTTTATTATTGGGGGAACCCGAGACCGGGGAGCTGTTTTTT

J gene: TRBJ2-5
V gene: TRBV29-1
D gene: TRBD1
clone size: NA
CDR3 protein: CSVARQGETQYF
CDR3 DNA: TGCAGCGTTGCCCGACAGGGAGAGACCCAGTACTTC

J gene: TRBJ1-5
V gene: TRBV4-1
D gene: NA
clone size: NA
CDR3 protein: CASSLLHIRGNQPQHF
CDR3 DNA: TGCGCCAGCAGCCTCCTACACATTCGAGGCAATCAGCCCCAGCATTTT

J gene: TRBJ1-2
V gene: TRBV2
D gene: TRBD1
clone size: few
CDR3 protein: CAREQGANLYRYTF
CDR3 DNA: TGTGCCAGAGAACAGGGGGCTAACCTTTATCGCTACACCTTC

J gene: TRBJ2-7
V gene: TRBV5-5
D gene: NA
clone size: NA
CDR3 protein: CASSFTDSSYEQYF
CDR3 DNA: TGTGCCAGCAGCTTTACGGACAGCTCCTACGAGCAGTACTTC

J gene: TRBJ1-1
V gene: TRBV4-1
D gene: TRBD1
clone size: once
CDR3 protein: CASSQPTGTGNTEAFF
CDR3 DNA: TGCGCCAGCAGCCAGCCGACAGGGACAGGGAACACTGAAGCTTTCTTT

J gene: TRBJ2-5
V gene: TRBV7-7
D gene: TRBD2
clone size: NA
CDR3 protein: CASSLRRLAGGPSQETQYF
CDR3 DNA: TGTGCCAGCAGCTTGAGAAGGCTAGCGGGGGGCCCGTCTCAAGAGACCCAGTACTTC

J gene: TRBJ1-1
V gene: TRBV25-1
D gene: NA
clone size: few
CDR3 protein: CASSEDGGYTEAFF
CDR3 DNA: TGTGCCAGCAGTGAAGATGGGGGGTACACTGAAGCTTTCTTT

J gene: TRBJ2-1
V gene: TRBV9
D gene: TRBD1
clone size: NA
CDR3 protein: CASSPPGQGFIDEQFF
CDR3 DNA: TGTGCCAGCAGCCCACCGGGACAGGGCTTTATCGATGAGCAGTTCTTC